The 7 T cell receptor beta chains below come from one sample, sequenced in a study of control samples from healthy donors and cancer patients. TCRdb keeps only in-frame clones here, not all; method: immunoSEQ multiplex PCR. The data hold over 60,000 clones, with 85% observed a single time. Sequencing was done on a sample of blood. These receptors were collected from a man aged 35-49 years in good health.

The chain joins TRBV24-1 to TRBJ2-2; the D gene could be TRBD1 or TRBD2 (5 bases each). Looked up from germline, CDR1 is KGHDR and CDR2 is SFDVKD. This CDR3 region has 16 residues. Trimming cost V 8 bases and J 7 bases, with 22 bases left between them. The CDR3 loop is CATMSDGTGSVGELFF. As DNA, the CDR3 is TGTGCCACCATGTCTGACGGGACCGGTAGTGTCGGGGAGCTGTTTTTT.

This chain links TRBV7-9 with TRBJ2-7; D gene uncertain. Trimming removed 0 bases at V and 2 bases at J, with 5 bases between. Germline lookup yields CDR1 SEHNR and CDR2 FQNEAQ (reference sequence). This CDR3 is built from 13 residues. The CDR3 protein is CASSLARTYEQYF. Written as DNA, the CDR3 is TGTGCCAGCAGCTTAGCCAGGACCTACGAGCAGTACTTC.

The V gene is TRBV27, the J gene TRBJ1-1; D perhaps matches TRBD1 (6 bases). Trimming removed 2 bases from V and 4 bases from J, with 11 bases in between. The germline gives CDR1 MNHEY, CDR2 SMNVEV (reference sequence). This CDR3 region has 14 residues. CDR3 loop: CASSLGGVTTEAFF. Here the CDR3 DNA reads TGTGCCAGCAGTTTAGGGGGCGTTACCACTGAAGCTTTCTTT.

The rearrangement uses TRBV7-9 and TRBJ1-1; 10 bases align to TRBD1. With 5 bases clipped from V and 1 base from J, the junction kept 4 bases outside the gene matches. Germline lookup yields CDR1 SEHNR and CDR2 FQNEAQ (reference sequence). This CDR3 comprises 15 residues. CDR3 sequence: CASSARQGANTEAFF. The DNA of the CDR3 is TGTGCCAGCAGCGCCCGACAGGGGGCGAACACTGAAGCTTTCTTT.

This clone was seen a few times. The J gene is TRBJ2-1, the V gene TRBV18, with TRBD1 identical over 12 bases. CDR1 and CDR2 from the germline V gene are KGHSH and LQKENI. J lost 7 bases, V lost 2 bases, and 12 bases had no gene match. This CDR3 spans 18 amino acids. The CDR3 DNA follows: TGTGCCAGCTCACCAAGAGCATCTGGGACAGGGGGCTGGAATGAGCAGTTCTTC. It translates to CASSPRASGTGGWNEQFF.

CDR3: CASSPPAGERGLNIQYF. CDR3 sequence (DNA): TGTGCCAGCTCACCCCCTGCGGGAGAGAGGGGACTAAACATTCAGTACTTC. The chain joins TRBV18 to TRBJ2-4; TRBD2 matches at 7 bases. The germline V gene has CDR1 KGHSH and CDR2 LQKENI. Unmatched junction bases numbered 14, after V lost 3 bases and J lost 6 bases. This CDR3 is built from 17 residues.

The rearrangement links TRBV4-3 to TRBJ1-2; D gene ambiguous. Germline CDR1 is LGHNA and CDR2 is YSLEER. The CDR3 is made up of 15 amino acids. Trimming cost V 0 bases and J 4 bases, with 12 bases left between them. DNA of the CDR3: TGCGCCAGCAGCCAAGACCTCCAAGCCTTCTATGGCTACACCTTC. Encoded protein: CASSQDLQAFYGYTF.